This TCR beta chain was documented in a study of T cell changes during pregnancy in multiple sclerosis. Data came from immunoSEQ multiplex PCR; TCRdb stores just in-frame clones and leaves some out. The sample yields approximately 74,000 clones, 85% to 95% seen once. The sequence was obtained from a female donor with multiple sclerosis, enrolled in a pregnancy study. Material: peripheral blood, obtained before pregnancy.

For the CDR3, the DNA is TGTGCCATCAACGCAGCGGGAGTGGAGGACGAGCAGTTCTTC. As protein: CAINAAGVEDEQFF. The chain joins TRBV10-3 to TRBJ2-1, with 8 bases fitting TRBD2. CDR3 length: 14 residues. CDR1 ENHRY and CDR2 SYGVKD come from the germline V gene. Trimming took 7 bases from V and 10 from J; bases not matched to a gene: 12.